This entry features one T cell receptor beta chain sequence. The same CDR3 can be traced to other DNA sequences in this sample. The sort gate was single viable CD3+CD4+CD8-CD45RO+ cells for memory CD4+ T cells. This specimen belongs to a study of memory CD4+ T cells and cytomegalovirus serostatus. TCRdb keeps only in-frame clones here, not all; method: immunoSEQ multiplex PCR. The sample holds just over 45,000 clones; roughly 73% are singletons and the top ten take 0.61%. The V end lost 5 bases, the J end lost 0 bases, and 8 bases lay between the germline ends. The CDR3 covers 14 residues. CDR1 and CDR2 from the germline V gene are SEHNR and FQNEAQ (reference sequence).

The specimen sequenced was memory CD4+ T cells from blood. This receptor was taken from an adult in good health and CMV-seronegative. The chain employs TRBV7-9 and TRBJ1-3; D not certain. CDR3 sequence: CASSPGLSGNTIYF. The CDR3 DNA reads TGTGCCAGCAGCCCCGGCCTCTCTGGAAACACCATATATTTT.